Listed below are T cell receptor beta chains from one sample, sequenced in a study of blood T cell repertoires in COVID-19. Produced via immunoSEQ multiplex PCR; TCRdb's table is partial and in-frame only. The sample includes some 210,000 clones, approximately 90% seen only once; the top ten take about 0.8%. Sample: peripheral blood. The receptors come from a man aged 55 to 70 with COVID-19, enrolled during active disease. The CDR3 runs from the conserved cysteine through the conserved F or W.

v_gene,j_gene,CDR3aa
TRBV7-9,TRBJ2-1,CASSLAGGDFEQFF
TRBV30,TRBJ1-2,CAWATGTAYGYTF
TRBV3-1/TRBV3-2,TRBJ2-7,CASSLTYEQYF
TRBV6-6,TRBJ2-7,CASSPPLGSGGTYEQYF
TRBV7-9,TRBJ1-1,CASSLVGLRTEAFF
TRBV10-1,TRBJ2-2,CASSLDWNTGELFF
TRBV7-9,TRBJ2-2,CASKAGGSGELFF
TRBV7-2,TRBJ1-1,CASSLVFSGDTEAFF
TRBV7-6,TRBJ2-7,CASSSAGGASSYEQYF
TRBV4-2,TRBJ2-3,CASSQVRGYYTDTQYF
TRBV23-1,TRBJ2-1,CASSQFRGTGGLAGTSSYNEQFF
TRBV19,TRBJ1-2,CASSITGTGNYGYTF
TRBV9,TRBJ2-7,CASSAGDTSSYEQYF
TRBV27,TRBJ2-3,CASSSGQVSTDTQYF
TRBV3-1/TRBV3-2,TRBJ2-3,CASSPHQGTSGRGGVRGVADTQYF
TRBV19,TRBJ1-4,CASSMTGVANEKLFF
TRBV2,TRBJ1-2,CASAPGQGDRGYTF
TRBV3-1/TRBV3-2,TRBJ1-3,CASTRSLGTGNTIYF
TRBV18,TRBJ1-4,CASSPLGPGQGNEKLFF
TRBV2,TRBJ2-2,CASSVRGGQNTGELFF
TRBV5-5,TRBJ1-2,CASSPKGGQTLF
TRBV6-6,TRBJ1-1,CASSPMTDSNTEAFF
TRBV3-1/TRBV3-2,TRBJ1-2,CASTPGQGTYGYTF
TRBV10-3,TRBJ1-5,CATHPGKDRGNQPQHF
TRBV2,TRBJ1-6,CASRMTATNSPLHF
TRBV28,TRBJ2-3,CASSSSAARDETDTQYF
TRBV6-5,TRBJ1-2,CASSFTAGRRHGYTF
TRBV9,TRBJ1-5,CASSVDPTGGQPQHF
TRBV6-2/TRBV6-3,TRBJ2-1,CASSLSGRVNEQFF
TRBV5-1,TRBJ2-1,CASSLAGTYNEQFF
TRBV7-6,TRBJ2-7,CASSPGQGLYEQYF
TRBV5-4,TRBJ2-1,CASSLAGGSGNNEQFF
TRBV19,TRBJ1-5,CASSTYSTGIGQPQHF
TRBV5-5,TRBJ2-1,CASSLVGPSYNEQFF
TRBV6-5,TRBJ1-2,CASGQGVAGYTF
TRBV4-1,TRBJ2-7,CASSQVILVSEQYF
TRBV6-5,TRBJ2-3,CASRSTTNTDTQYF
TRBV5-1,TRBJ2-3,CASSPPRQGSTDTQYF
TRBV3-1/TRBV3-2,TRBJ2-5,CASSQGGSGRARKTQYF